Below are 7 T cell receptor beta chains sequenced from a single sample in a study of cytomegalovirus exposure and HLA in healthy donors. The PCR used 60 Vbeta and 13 Jbeta primers. Measured with immunoSEQ multiplex PCR; TCRdb has only the in-frame clones, and not every one. The table includes some 190,000 clones, about 85% detected once. The sequenced material came from PBMCs. The receptors come from a girl aged 5-17 years in good health and CMV-seropositive.

This chain connects TRBV5-4 to TRBJ2-1; TRBD2 matches 7 bases. With V trimmed by 5 bases and J by 4 bases, 6 bases remained unmatched. CDR1 and CDR2 (germline): SGHNT, YYREEE (reference sequence). There are 14 residues in the CDR3. The CDR3: CASSSTSLYNEQFF. CDR3 coding DNA: TGTGCCAGCAGTTCGACTAGCTTATACAATGAGCAGTTCTTC.

The chain has TRBV30 and TRBJ1-4; weak D call: TRBD1 (6 bases). The germline CDR1 and CDR2 sequences are GTSNPN and SVGIG (reference sequence). V lost 3 bases and J 4 bases, leaving 12 bases between the germline ends. CDR3 length: 14 amino acids. The CDR3 nucleotides read TGTGCCTGGAGGAGGGGGTACGGTAATGAAAAACTGTTTTTT. It is translated as CAWRRGYGNEKLFF.

This sequence joins TRBV18 and TRBJ1-2; D call uncertain. V lost 3 bases, J lost 3 bases, and 14 bases lay in between. This CDR3 has 15 amino acids. Germline-derived CDR1 and CDR2 are KGHSH and LQKENI. The CDR3 DNA sequence: TGTGCCAGCTCACCTCCCGACACAAGTTACTATGGCTACACCTTC. Its protein is CASSPPDTSYYGYTF.

This rearrangement joins TRBV4-2 to TRBJ2-3; 11 nucleotides agree with TRBD2. The CDR3 runs to 17 residues. Germline V gene sequence: CDR1 LGHNA, CDR2 YNFKEQ. The J segment lost 5 bases and the V segment lost 0 bases, leaving 7 bases of the junction unmatched. The CDR3: CASSQDLTSGDKDTQYF. The CDR3 DNA reads as TGTGCCAGCAGCCAAGATTTGACTAGCGGGGATAAAGATACGCAGTATTTT.

This clone was counted a few times. The rearrangement uses TRBV19 and TRBJ2-1; TRBD2 aligns across 7 bases. The CDR3 has 16 residues. V dropped 2 bases and J dropped 7; count of bases not matched to a gene: 11. CDR1 is LNHDA and CDR2 is SQIVND in the germline V gene (reference sequence). The CDR3 loop reads CASSIWGGRGLNEQFF. The CDR3 coding sequence is TGTGCCAGTAGTATATGGGGCGGGAGAGGGTTGAATGAGCAGTTCTTC.

The chain has TRBV5-1 and TRBJ1-1, with D perhaps matching TRBD1 (6 bases). The germline gives CDR1 SGHRS, CDR2 YFSETQ. CDR3 length equals 16 residues. V was shortened by 5 bases and J by 1 base, with 18 bases between the two germline ends. The CDR3 loop reads CASSSSPGHSNTEAFF. The CDR3 DNA is TGCGCCAGCAGTTCCTCCCCGGGACATTCGAACACTGAAGCTTTCTTT.

This chain's CDR3 is CASASGLSYEQYF. DNA for the CDR3: TGTGCCTCCGCATCGGGACTGTCCTACGAGCAGTACTTC. The chain joins TRBV30 to TRBJ2-7, with D possibly being TRBD2 (6 bases). There are 13 residues in the CDR3. V was cut by 7 bases and J by 1 base, with 14 bases left in between. The germline V gene encodes CDR1 GTSNPN and CDR2 SVGIG (reference sequence).